The 20 T cell receptor beta chains below come from one sample, sequenced in a study of blood T cells in healthy people across ages. It was with a sample-barcoded 5' primer and a J-beta primer mix that a second PCR of roughly 6 to 11 cycles was run. TCRdb re-derived calls from the 5' RACE reads in MiXCR, one entry per CDR3 protein. The sample yields hundreds of thousands of distinct CDR3 sequences, around half seen once. Sequenced: blood. These receptors were taken from a man at least 80 years old in good health.

This rearrangement joins TRBV7-9 to TRBJ2-3; 7 bases line up with TRBD2. CDR3 length: 16 amino acids. Trimming took 1 base from V and 4 from J; bases not matched to a gene: 8. In germline, CDR1 is SEHNR, CDR2 FQNEAQ (reference sequence). CDR3 sequence: CASSLGGLAEADTQYF. The CDR3 DNA reads as TGTGCCAGCAGCTTAGGTGGGCTAGCGGAGGCAGATACGCAGTATTTT.

The chain has TRBV2 and TRBJ1-1, with D unclear. The CDR3 consists of 11 residues. The V gene lost 4 bases and the J gene lost 7 bases, with 7 bases spanning the gap. CDR1 SNHLY and CDR2 FYNNEI come from the germline V gene. In DNA, the CDR3 is TGTGCCAGCAGTGGAATGAGTGAAGCTTTCTTT. Residues: CASSGMSEAFF.

The rearrangement links TRBV12-3 or TRBV12-4 to TRBJ2-7; D gene uncertain. The V gene lost 6 bases and the J gene lost 3 bases, with 9 bases spanning the gap. The CDR3 is made up of 12 amino acids. For the CDR3, the DNA is TGTGCCAGCAGCATGAACAGCTACGAGCAGTACTTC. The encoded protein is CASSMNSYEQYF.

V is TRBV20-1 and J is TRBJ2-5; TRBD2 is a possible D gene (6 bases). Germline CDR1 DFQATT, CDR2 SNEGSKA (reference sequence). Deletions cut 3 bases from V and 5 bases from J, with 19 bases between. The CDR3 totals 15 residues. CDR3 sequence: CSASPTSLSRETQYF. CDR3 nucleotide sequence: TGCAGTGCTAGCCCGACTAGTCTTAGTAGGGAGACCCAGTACTTC.

The chain links TRBV19 to TRBJ2-3; D is perhaps TRBD1 or TRBD2 (6 bases each). Trimming removed 7 bases from V and 8 bases from J, with 16 bases in between. The CDR3 is 13 amino acids. Per the germline V gene, CDR1 is LNHDA and CDR2 is SQIVND (reference sequence). The CDR3 sequence: CASTRDTSSTQYF. The CDR3 nucleotides read TGTGCCAGTACGCGGGACACTAGCAGTACGCAGTATTTT.

This clonotype appeared a few times. V is TRBV10-3 and J is TRBJ2-7; 12 bases match TRBD2. Germline V gene data show CDR1 as ENHRY and CDR2 as SYGVKD. The CDR3 loop spans 16 amino acids. J was trimmed by 10 bases and V by 3 bases; bases with no gene match: 13. This CDR3 is CAISESGLAGGMIQYF. CDR3 nucleotide sequence: TGTGCCATCAGTGAATCGGGGCTAGCGGGAGGGATGATTCAGTACTTC.

This clonotype appeared a single time. This chain uses TRBV7-2 with TRBJ2-7; possibly TRBD2 for D (6 bases). The J call is in doubt because the DNA end fits TRBJ2-5 better. The CDR3 runs 13 residues. CDR1 and CDR2 (germline): SGHTA, FQGNSA. This chain's CDR3 is CASSTTSLETQYF. In DNA, the CDR3 is TGTGCCAGCAGCACGACTAGTCTAGAGACCCAGTACTTC.

The rearrangement links TRBV5-1 to TRBJ2-7, with D possibly being TRBD1 (5 bases). V was cut by 0 bases and J by 3 bases, with 10 bases left in between. This CDR3 spans 14 amino acids. CDR1 and CDR2 (germline): SGHRS, YFSETQ. The CDR3 coding sequence is TGCGCCAGCAGCTTGGCGACAGATCACTACGAGCAGTACTTC. Its protein is CASSLATDHYEQYF.

This clonotype came up many times. The rearrangement uses TRBV20-1 and TRBJ2-3; 7 bases are a match to TRBD1. Trimming cost V 6 bases and J 9 bases; bases outside gene matches: 18. The CDR3 length is 15 residues. Germline assignment: CDR1 DFQATT and CDR2 SNEGSKA (reference sequence). CDR3 residues: CSAKVPPNDRATQYF. CDR3 nucleotides: TGCAGTGCCAAAGTCCCACCGAACGACAGGGCGACGCAGTATTTT.

This rearrangement joins TRBV20-1 to TRBJ1-5, with no clear D. The CDR3 runs to 16 residues. CDR1 and CDR2 (germline): DFQATT, SNEGSKA (reference sequence). V was clipped by 1 base and J by 2 bases, with 15 bases between them. The CDR3 spells CSARGDDISGNQPQHF. CDR3 bases: TGCAGTGCTAGAGGAGACGATATTTCGGGCAATCAGCCCCAGCATTTT.

This clonotype was found a few times. The chain recombines TRBV5-1 with TRBJ1-1, with 8 bases lining up with TRBD1. The CDR3 runs to 13 residues. The germline CDR1 and CDR2 sequences are SGHRS and YFSETQ. With V trimmed by 4 bases and J by 5 bases, 4 bases remained unmatched. CDR3 region: CASSMNRGTEAFF. The DNA for the CDR3 is TGCGCCAGCAGCATGAACAGGGGGACTGAAGCTTTCTTT. Variable domain in full (rest from reference TRBV5-1 and TRBJ1-1): KAGVTQTPRYLIKTRGQQVTLSCSPISGHRSVSWYQQTPGQGLQFLFEYFSETQRNKGNFPGRFSGRQFSNSRSEMNVSTLELGDSALYLCASSMNRGTEAFFGQGTRLTVV.

The J gene is TRBJ2-7, the V gene TRBV7-2; a possible D gene is TRBD1 (5 bases). The closer fit of TRBJ2-4 to the DNA end suggests the J call may be wrong. This CDR3 comprises 14 residues. From germline, CDR1 is SGHTA and CDR2 FQGNSA. The CDR3 DNA sequence: TGTGCCAGCAGTTCCGGACAAGCCAAAAACATTCAGTACTTC. As protein: CASSSGQAKNIQYF.

This clonotype has ten or more counts. This chain uses TRBV29-1 with TRBJ2-5; D is undetermined. The CDR3 is 12 amino acids. Germline loops: CDR1 SQVTM, CDR2 ANQGSEA. Trimming stripped 6 bases from V and 2 bases from J, with 10 bases between. The CDR3 is CSVSRDQETQYF. CDR3 nucleotides: TGCAGCGTATCAAGGGATCAAGAGACCCAGTACTTC.

This sequence joins TRBV20-1 and TRBJ2-2, with a tentative D call TRBD1 (5 bases). CDR1 is DFQATT and CDR2 is SNEGSKA in the germline V gene (reference sequence). The V and J ends lost 0 bases and 3 bases respectively, with 11 bases between them. This CDR3 has 15 amino acids. The CDR3 DNA sequence: TGCAGTGCTAGAGATTCTGCCAGGGACACCGGGGAGCTGTTTTTT. Translated, it gives CSARDSARDTGELFF.

There are a few counts of this clonotype. The chain has TRBV12-3 or TRBV12-4 and TRBJ2-5; D remains ambiguous. The J call may be mistaken, given a closer DNA end match to TRBJ2-7. This CDR3 is built from 12 residues. In nucleotides, the CDR3 is TGTGCCAGCAGGGGAAGTCGGTACGAGCAGTACTTC. The encoded protein is CASRGSRYEQYF.

The chain uses TRBV12-3 or TRBV12-4 and TRBJ2-1, with 8 bases identical to TRBD2. CDR3 length: 14 amino acids. J lost 0 bases, V lost 9 bases, and 4 bases had no gene match. This CDR3 is CASQRGSSYNEQFF. CDR3 coding DNA: TGTGCCAGTCAGCGGGGGAGCTCCTACAATGAGCAGTTCTTC.

This clonotype was picked up a small number of times. The chain uses TRBV3-1 and TRBJ1-2; no clear D. Looked up from germline, CDR1 is LGHDT and CDR2 is YNNKEL (reference sequence). The V end was cut by 0 bases, the J end by 8 bases, with 7 bases between. CDR3 size: 12 residues. CDR3 sequence reads: CASSQDLGGYTF. Written as DNA, the CDR3 is TGTGCCAGCAGCCAAGACCTTGGGGGCTACACCTTC.

This chain uses TRBV28 with TRBJ1-4; 12 positions agree with TRBD1. After removal of 6 bases from V and 5 bases from J, the junction contained 13 bases not matched to a gene. The CDR3 consists of 18 residues. Germline V gene data show CDR1 as MDHEN and CDR2 as SYDVKM. CDR3 amino acids: CASSELPGTGGWNEKLFF. DNA for the CDR3: TGTGCCAGCAGCGAGCTACCCGGGACAGGGGGCTGGAATGAAAAACTGTTTTTT. Together with reference TRBV28 and TRBJ1-4, the CDR3 gives the full variable domain: DVKVTQSSRYLVKRTGEKVFLECVQDMDHENMFWYRQDPGLGLRLIYFSYDVKMKEKGDIPEGYSVSREKKERFSLILESASTNQTSMYLCASSELPGTGGWNEKLFFGSGTQLSVL.

In its sample, this clonotype was seen a few times. The rearrangement links TRBV20-1 to TRBJ2-7; 8 nucleotides align to TRBD2. The tail of the sequence fits TRBJ2-5 better, so the J call may be wrong. The CDR3 spans 14 residues. Per the germline V gene, CDR1 is DFQATT and CDR2 is SNEGSKA (reference sequence). DNA of the CDR3: TGCAGTGCTAGAGATGGGCTAGCGGGAGAGACCCAGTACTTC. This codes for CSARDGLAGETQYF.

The gene calls are TRBV7-8 and TRBJ2-3, with D unclear. The CDR3 loop spans 18 amino acids. From germline, CDR1 is SGHVS and CDR2 FQNEAQ. V lost 1 base to trimming and J lost 0 bases, with 17 bases between them. As DNA, the CDR3 is TGTGCCAGCAGCTTAGAGCTTGCGGACGGATTTAGCACAGATACGCAGTATTTT. It codes for CASSLELADGFSTDTQYF.